These T cell receptor beta chains were read from a single sample in a study of T-cell memory formation after mild COVID-19. A single record per CDR3 protein comes from TCRdb applying MiXCR to the 5' RACE reads. This sample carries some 340,000 distinct CDR3 sequences, 10% to 15% of them seen once, and the ten largest clones take about 20%. Material for sequencing was PBMCs or a T cell subset sorted from them (not recorded which). These receptors originate from a man in his late teens or twenties who had mild COVID-19 (a few samples of this study predate the infection). Cell type and time point are not known. Both conserved end residues are part of each CDR3.

v_call cdr3_aa
TRBV6-2/TRBV6-3 CASIGSFGGETTGELFF
TRBV6-2/TRBV6-3 CASTYYRDDTEAFF
TRBV6-5 CASSYSRSPNSPLHF
TRBV7-3 CASGSDSNTGELFF
TRBV4-3 CASSQGPTSGAYEQYF
TRBV20-1 CSARSTGGETLNTEAFF
TRBV9 CASSVAPTSNTQYF
TRBV6-5 CASSYRTSGGDTQYF
TRBV12-3/TRBV12-4 CASSLGGYYTF
TRBV6-2/TRBV6-3 CASSPWAGELFF
TRBV5-1 CASSPGTSGGELFF
TRBV6-5 CASSWRDRYYEQYF
TRBV18 CASSPPGETNYGYTF
TRBV5-1 CASSDIPGDPNYGYTF
TRBV10-3 CATETGGNYGYTF
TRBV9 CASRKTGASTDTQYF
TRBV4-1 CASSQRGTAQETQYF
TRBV3-1 CASSQVPSSDWNTEAFF
TRBV6-1 CASSDRPQGYTF
TRBV6-5 CASSGGQLGGEAFF
TRBV5-1 CASSLLPTGELFF
TRBV7-9 CASRRASGNIQYF
TRBV29-1 CSVGAGYEQYF
TRBV19 CASSRDSRNSPLHF